This T cell receptor (beta chain) was found in a study of T cells in Graves' hyperthyroidism and ophthalmopathy. Study summary: Peripheral blood collection took place at initial diagnosis, before any treatment.

CDR3 length: 14 amino acids. CDR1 MNHNS and CDR2 SASEGT come from the germline V gene. With V trimmed by 3 bases and J by 6 bases, 5 bases remained unmatched. In this sample, this clonotype turned up a few times. Its matching antigen is unknown. Findings of the study overall: In the analysis, a 13 V-J model separated ophthalmopathy from stable hyperthyroidism.

From RNA transcripts, TCR beta CDR3 regions were amplified. Researchers ran a first-round RT-PCR on the TCR CDR3 using the HTBI primer set. TCRdb passed the multiplex PCR reads through MiXCR, listing each CDR3 protein once. Seen here are roughly 580,000 distinct CDR3 sequences, about 15% observed once, and the top ten hold around 5.4%. Recently diagnosed hyperthyroidism of less than 2 months' duration affected patients aged 18 to 65. From 8.5 to 10 ml of fresh peripheral blood, PBMCs were isolated. This chain links TRBV6-1 with TRBJ2-4; 7 positions match TRBD1. The sequenced sample consisted of blood. This receptor was taken from a young woman with Graves' hyperthyroidism that later progressed to Graves' ophthalmopathy. DNA for the CDR3: TGTGCCAGCAGTGATGACAGGGTTAGAAACATTCAGTACTTC. Translation gives CASSDDRVRNIQYF.